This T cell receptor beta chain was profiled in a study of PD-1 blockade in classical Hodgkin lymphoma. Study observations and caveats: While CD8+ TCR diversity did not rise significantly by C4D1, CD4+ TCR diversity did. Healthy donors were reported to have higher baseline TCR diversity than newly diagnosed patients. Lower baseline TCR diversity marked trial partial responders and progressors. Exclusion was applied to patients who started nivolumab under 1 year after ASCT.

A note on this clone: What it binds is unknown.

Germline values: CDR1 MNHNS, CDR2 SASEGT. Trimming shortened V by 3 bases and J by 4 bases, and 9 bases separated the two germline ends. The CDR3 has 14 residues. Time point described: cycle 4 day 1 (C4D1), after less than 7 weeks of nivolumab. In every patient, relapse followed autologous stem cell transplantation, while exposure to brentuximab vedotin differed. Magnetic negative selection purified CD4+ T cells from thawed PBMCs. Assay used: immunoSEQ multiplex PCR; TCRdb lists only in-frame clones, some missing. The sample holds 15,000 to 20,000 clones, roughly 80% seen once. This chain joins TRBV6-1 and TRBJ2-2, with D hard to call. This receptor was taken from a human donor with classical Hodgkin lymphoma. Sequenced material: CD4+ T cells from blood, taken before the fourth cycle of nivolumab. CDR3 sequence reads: CASSDPPGTGELFF. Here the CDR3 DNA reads TGTGCCAGCAGTGACCCCCCGGGCACCGGGGAGCTGTTTTTT.